This T cell receptor beta chain was identified during a study of blood T cell repertoires in COVID-19. Study summary: PBMCs, B-cell-depleted T cells, or T cells were the source of the cDNA or gDNA that made up the material.

Some clones are missing from TCRdb's copy, which holds only in-frame ones; the method was immunoSEQ multiplex PCR. The repertoire has over 25,000 clones, about 90% of them found once; the top ten carry roughly 3.2%. The sequence derives from a human donor in a cohort sampled during active COVID-19. Sequencing was done on a sample of peripheral blood.

CDR3 nucleotide sequence: TGTGCCATCAGTGAGCGGGGGGGCAGAGACACCGGGGAGCTGTTTTTT. This codes for CAISERGGRDTGELFF. The V gene is TRBV10-3, the J gene TRBJ2-2, with 8 bases that match TRBD2. CDR1 is ENHRY, CDR2 SYGVKD, per germline. V was pared by 2 bases and J by 3 bases, with 5 bases of the junction left unmatched. The CDR3 covers 16 residues.